The 28 T cell receptor beta chains below all came from one sample that was sequenced in a study of blood T cell repertoires in COVID-19. Sequencing was performed with immunoSEQ multiplex PCR; in TCRdb, only in-frame clones are kept and a portion is missing. The sample carries some 320,000 clones, 70% to 90% recorded once. The specimen sequenced was peripheral blood. The receptor set was obtained from a human donor in a cohort sampled during active COVID-19.

The chain joins TRBV3-1 (or the pseudogene TRBV3-2) to TRBJ1-1; no reliable D call. Trimming took off 0 bases at V and 5 bases at J, with 7 bases between the two ends. The germline V gene has CDR1 LGHDT and CDR2 YNNKEL (reference sequence). The CDR3 has 13 amino acids. The CDR3 protein is CASSQDRRTEAFF. CDR3 nucleotide sequence: TGTGCCAGCAGCCAAGATCGGAGGACTGAAGCTTTCTTT.

The chain carries TRBV5-8 and TRBJ2-3; 7 bases fit TRBD1. Germline values: CDR1 SGHTS, CDR2 YDEGEE. The J segment lost 0 bases and the V segment lost 4 bases, leaving 8 bases of the junction unmatched. The CDR3 consists of 16 residues. CDR3 nucleotides: TGTGCCAGCAGCCAGGGACAGACGCCCAGCACAGATACGCAGTATTTT. It yields the protein CASSQGQTPSTDTQYF.

The chain has TRBV7-2 and TRBJ2-7; TRBD1 aligns across 7 bases. V dropped 7 bases and J dropped 4; count of bases not matched to a gene: 13. The germline V gene has CDR1 SGHTA and CDR2 FQGNSA. This CDR3 comprises 15 residues. DNA of the CDR3: TGTGCCAGCACCATAAGGGGGCTACCCAAATACGAGCAGTACTTC. Its protein is CASTIRGLPKYEQYF.

This sequence joins TRBV7-6 and TRBJ1-2; maybe TRBD1 (5 bases). V lost 8 bases and J 0 bases, leaving 10 bases between the germline ends. CDR1 is SGHVS, CDR2 FNYEAQ, per germline. There are 13 residues in the CDR3. CDR3 sequence reads: CASGAGTNYGYTF. As DNA, the CDR3 is TGTGCCAGCGGGGCAGGGACTAACTATGGCTACACCTTC.

The V call is TRBV2, the J call TRBJ2-7; tentative D call: TRBD2 (5 bases). Trimming removed 3 bases at V and 3 bases at J, with 6 bases between. Germline values: CDR1 SNHLY, CDR2 FYNNEI. This CDR3 has 12 amino acids. This CDR3 reads CASSDRDYEQYF. CDR3 DNA sequence: TGTGCCAGCAGTGATCGGGACTACGAGCAGTACTTC.

The V and J genes are TRBV18 and TRBJ2-3; TRBD2 is a possible D gene (7 bases). There are 17 residues in the CDR3. Trimming removed 3 bases at V and 3 bases at J, with 19 bases between. From germline, CDR1 is KGHSH and CDR2 LQKENI. CDR3 nucleotides: TGTGCCAGCTCACCGTCGGGGGGCCGGTATATTACAGATACGCAGTATTTT. Amino acid sequence: CASSPSGGRYITDTQYF.

In regard to this clone: Relative to the germline gene, one junction end is altered; a read error may explain this. The V call is TRBV18, the J call TRBJ1-3, with 10 bases lining up with TRBD1. The V gene's germline CDR1 is KGHSH and CDR2 LQKENI. The CDR3 contains 17 residues. Here the CDR3 DNA reads TGTGCCAGCTCAACACCTCGACAGGGGGCGGGAGGAAACACCATATATTTT. Amino acids: CASSTPRQGAGGNTIYF.

To note about this clone: Other DNA sequences in the sample encode the same CDR3. The chain has TRBV3-1 (or the pseudogene TRBV3-2) and TRBJ1-1; unclear D gene. V shed 1 base and J shed 5 bases, with 5 bases lying between them. Germline-derived CDR1 and CDR2 are LGHDT and YNNKEL (reference sequence). The CDR3 extends over 12 amino acids. Here the CDR3 reads CASSQGGTEAFF. In DNA form, the CDR3 reads TGTGCCAGCAGCCAAGGCGGGACTGAAGCTTTCTTT.

The chain combines TRBV2 with TRBJ1-4; D is unresolved. Deletions cut 1 base from V and 7 bases from J, with 7 bases between. CDR3 length: 13 amino acids. CDR1 is SNHLY, CDR2 FYNNEI, per germline. CDR3 region: CASSEGRSEKLFF. CDR3 sequence (DNA): TGTGCCAGCAGTGAAGGGCGGAGTGAAAAACTGTTTTTT.

V gene TRBV18 combines with J gene TRBJ1-2; 7 bases are a match to TRBD1. The CDR3 length is 16 residues. Trimming cost V 7 bases and J 2 bases; bases outside gene matches: 13. In germline, CDR1 is KGHSH, CDR2 LQKENI. CDR3 region: CASLLSGTATNYGYTF. DNA of the CDR3: TGTGCCAGCTTATTATCCGGGACAGCGACGAACTATGGCTACACCTTC.

V usage is TRBV12-3 or TRBV12-4 and J usage is TRBJ1-4; the D is unclear. This CDR3 has 12 amino acids. V lost 3 bases, J lost 14 bases, and 13 bases lay in between. This CDR3 reads CASSLTEGGLFF. The CDR3 coding sequence is TGTGCCAGCAGTTTGACGGAGGGAGGGCTGTTTTTT.

The chain uses TRBV25-1 and TRBJ2-7, with TRBD1 identical over 8 bases. Looked up from germline, CDR1 is MGHDK and CDR2 is SYGVNS. The CDR3 totals 15 residues. V shed 9 bases and J 4 bases; nucleotides not matched to a gene: 14. The CDR3 protein is CASGGSAGQDYEQYF. Written as DNA, the CDR3 is TGTGCCAGTGGGGGGTCTGCGGGACAGGATTACGAGCAGTACTTC.

The J gene is TRBJ1-2, the V gene TRBV2; the match to TRBD1 covers 8 bases. The germline gives CDR1 SNHLY, CDR2 FYNNEI. This CDR3 spans 15 amino acids. The ends lost 6 bases at V and 6 bases at J; junction bases unmatched: 12. CDR3 nucleotide sequence: TGTGCCAGCAGAACCCCTGACAGGGGCAGGCATGGCTACACCTTC. It specifies CASRTPDRGRHGYTF.

This clone was counted once. The chain uses TRBV5-6 and TRBJ2-3; 9 bases map to TRBD2. Losses at the gene ends were 4 bases for V and 5 bases for J; bases not matched to a gene: 5. This CDR3 is built from 14 residues. Germline-derived CDR1 and CDR2 are SGHDT and YYEEEE. The CDR3 DNA reads TGTGCCAGCAGCAAGCGGGGGGCCGGAGATACGCAGTATTTT. This translates into CASSKRGAGDTQYF.

The chain employs TRBV7-9 and TRBJ2-5; the match to TRBD1 covers 9 bases. The ends lost 4 bases at V and 5 bases at J; junction bases unmatched: 14. The CDR3 length is 17 residues. Germline V gene sequence: CDR1 SEHNR, CDR2 FQNEAQ (reference sequence). DNA of the CDR3: TGTGCCAGCAGCTCAACGGGCGGGACAGGGTACGTGGAGACCCAGTACTTC. It is translated as CASSSTGGTGYVETQYF.

The chain has TRBV5-5 and TRBJ2-5, with D possibly matching TRBD2 (6 bases). With 0 bases removed from V and 5 bases from J, the gap between germline ends came to 11 bases. Germline lookup yields CDR1 SGHKS and CDR2 YYEKEE (reference sequence). The CDR3 extends over 14 amino acids. The CDR3 region is CASSLVSGVETQYF. The CDR3 DNA is TGTGCCAGCAGCTTGGTTAGCGGAGTGGAGACCCAGTACTTC.

This clone appeared once. V usage is TRBV11-2 and J usage is TRBJ2-4; 7 nucleotides match TRBD2. The J segment lost 7 bases and the V segment lost 6 bases, leaving 6 bases of the junction unmatched. This CDR3 region has 13 residues. The germline gives CDR1 SGHAT, CDR2 FQNNGV. The CDR3 loop reads CASRPRGTNIQYF. As DNA, the CDR3 is TGTGCCAGCAGGCCGCGGGGGACGAACATTCAGTACTTC.

The chain combines TRBV30 with TRBJ1-1, with a possible D match to TRBD1 (5 bases). This CDR3 comprises 14 residues. The V gene lost 1 base and the J gene lost 1 base, with 10 bases spanning the gap. CDR1 is GTSNPN, CDR2 SVGIG, per germline (reference sequence). CDR3: CAWSDNRPNTEAFF. Written as DNA, the CDR3 is TGTGCCTGGAGTGATAACAGGCCGAACACTGAAGCTTTCTTT.

This clone came up once. The chain uses TRBV27 and TRBJ2-3; 7 nucleotides agree with TRBD2. The CDR3 spans 15 residues. J was trimmed by 3 bases and V by 5 bases; bases with no gene match: 8. Germline loops: CDR1 MNHEY, CDR2 SMNVEV (reference sequence). In nucleotides, the CDR3 is TGTGCCAGCAGTCATCAACGGACTAGTACAGATACGCAGTATTTT. This gives the protein CASSHQRTSTDTQYF.

J is TRBJ2-2 and V is TRBV4-2; no clear D. Germline CDR1 reads LGHNA; CDR2 reads YNFKEQ. V dropped 0 bases and J dropped 7 bases, with 6 bases sitting between them. CDR3 length equals 13 residues. CDR3 coding DNA: TGTGCCAGCAGCCAAGAAGAGAGCGGGGAGCTGTTTTTT. Translating gives CASSQEESGELFF.

The gene calls are TRBV5-6 and TRBJ1-2; 7 bases match TRBD1. Germline CDR1 and CDR2: SGHDT and YYEEEE. Trimming took 6 bases from V and 8 from J; bases not matched to a gene: 13. The CDR3 consists of 14 residues. The CDR3 spells CASNTPNRGGGYTF. The CDR3 region has the DNA TGTGCCAGCAACACCCCAAACAGGGGCGGCGGCTACACCTTC.

The rearrangement joins TRBV5-4 to TRBJ1-1; D not certain. There are 14 residues in the CDR3. The germline CDR1 and CDR2 sequences are SGHNT and YYREEE (reference sequence). The V gene lost 0 bases and the J gene lost 4 bases, with 10 bases spanning the gap. The CDR3 bases are TGTGCCAGCAGCTTGGGTCGTATGAGCACTGAAGCTTTCTTT. Encoded protein: CASSLGRMSTEAFF.

The chain carries TRBV12-3 or TRBV12-4 and TRBJ2-4; D ambiguous. This CDR3 is built from 11 residues. V lost 1 base, J lost 16 bases, and 11 bases lay in between. DNA for the CDR3: TGTGCCAGCAGTTTAGGACTGCGAGTATACTTC. It yields the protein CASSLGLRVYF.

The rearrangement joins TRBV6-1 to TRBJ2-3; unclear D gene. The ends were cut back, 1 base at V and 0 bases at J, with 11 bases in the middle. Germline CDR1 is MNHNS and CDR2 is SASEGT. CDR3 length: 16 residues. In DNA form, the CDR3 reads TGTGCCAGCAGTGAAGATACTCTGCGAAGCACAGATACGCAGTATTTT. Its translation: CASSEDTLRSTDTQYF.

The chain carries TRBV19 and TRBJ1-2; D not resolved. The CDR3 extends over 13 amino acids. Germline CDR1 and CDR2: LNHDA and SQIVND (reference sequence). Trimming left V 3 bases short and J 7 bases short, with 12 bases between. CDR3 nucleotides: TGTGCCAGTAGTATGACACACTTCGGTGGCTACACCTTC. Its protein product is CASSMTHFGGYTF.

The chain has TRBV18 and TRBJ1-1; D uncertain. The germline V gene encodes CDR1 KGHSH and CDR2 LQKENI. Trimming shortened V by 3 bases and J by 7 bases, and 12 bases separated the two germline ends. The CDR3 is made up of 13 amino acids. For the CDR3, the DNA is TGTGCCAGCTCACCCCCCGGTTACCTTGAAGCTTTCTTT. It encodes CASSPPGYLEAFF.

This chain connects TRBV9 to TRBJ1-6; D uncertain. Germline V gene sequence: CDR1 SGDLS, CDR2 YYNGEE. V lost 0 bases to trimming and J lost 5 bases, with 9 bases between them. The CDR3 is 15 amino acids. Here the CDR3 reads CASSVGQANNSPLHF. In DNA form, the CDR3 reads TGTGCCAGCAGCGTAGGCCAGGCGAATAATTCACCCCTCCACTTT.

This clone was observed once. The chain uses TRBV7-9 and TRBJ2-7, with TRBD1 identical over 7 bases. CDR1 and CDR2 (germline): SEHNR, FQNEAQ (reference sequence). Germline trimming cut 5 bases from V and 3 bases from J; bases unmatched to any gene: 7. This CDR3 spans 14 amino acids. DNA for the CDR3: TGTGCCAGCAGCCGACCATACAGGGGCTACGAGCAGTACTTC. Translating it yields CASSRPYRGYEQYF.